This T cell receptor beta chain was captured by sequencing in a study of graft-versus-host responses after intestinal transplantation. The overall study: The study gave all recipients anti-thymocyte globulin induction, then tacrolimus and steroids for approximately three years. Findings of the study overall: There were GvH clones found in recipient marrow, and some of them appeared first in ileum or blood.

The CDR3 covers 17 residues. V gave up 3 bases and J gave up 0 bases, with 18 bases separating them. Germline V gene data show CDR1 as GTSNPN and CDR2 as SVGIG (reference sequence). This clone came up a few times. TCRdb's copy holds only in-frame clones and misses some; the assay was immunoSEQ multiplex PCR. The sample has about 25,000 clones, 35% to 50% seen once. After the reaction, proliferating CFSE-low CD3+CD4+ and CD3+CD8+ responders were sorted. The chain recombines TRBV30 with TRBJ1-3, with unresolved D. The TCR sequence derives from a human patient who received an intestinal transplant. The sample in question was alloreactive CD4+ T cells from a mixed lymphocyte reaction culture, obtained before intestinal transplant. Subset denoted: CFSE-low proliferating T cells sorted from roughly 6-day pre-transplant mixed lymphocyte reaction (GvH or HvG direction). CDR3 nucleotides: TGTGCCTGGAGCACGGGTTTGAGCCTCTTCTCTGGAAACACCATATATTTT. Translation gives CAWSTGLSLFSGNTIYF. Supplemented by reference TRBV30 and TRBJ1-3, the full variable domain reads SQTIHQWPATLVQPVGSPLSLECTVEGTSNPNLYWYRQAAGRGLQLLFYSVGIGQISSEVPQNLSASRPQDRQFILSSKKLLLSDSGFYLCAWSTGLSLFSGNTIYFGEGSWLTVV.